The next 32 T cell receptor beta chains were all read from a single sample in a study of T cells after yellow fever vaccination. TCRdb itself ran the 5' RACE reads through MiXCR, one entry per CDR3 protein. The sample has 300,000 to 350,000 distinct CDR3 sequences, 8.1% seen once. The sequenced sample was PBMCs, obtained around 45 days after the first yellow fever vaccination. The receptors derive from a man younger than 35 who received the YFV17D yellow fever vaccine.

V is TRBV24-1 and J is TRBJ2-3; 8 bases are a match to TRBD2. J gave up 4 bases and V 10 bases, and 9 bases lay outside the gene matches. Germline-derived CDR1 and CDR2 are KGHDR and SFDVKD. This CDR3 is built from 14 residues. CDR3 in DNA: TGTGCCACAATCTTCCGGGGGGGGCCAGATACGCAGTATTTT. Amino acid sequence: CATIFRGGPDTQYF.

The V and J genes are TRBV15 and TRBJ1-2; tentatively, D is TRBD1 (6 bases). Trimming cost V 1 base and J 4 bases, with 13 bases left between them. Germline V lookup: CDR1 LNHNV, CDR2 YYDKDF (reference sequence). CDR3 length: 15 residues. CDR3 loop: CATSRVRQGLYGYTF. The CDR3 DNA is TGTGCCACCAGCAGAGTCCGTCAGGGGCTCTATGGCTACACCTTC.

The chain links TRBV20-1 to TRBJ2-1; D call uncertain. Germline V gives CDR1 DFQATT, CDR2 SNEGSKA (reference sequence). V was shortened by 3 bases and J by 10 bases, with 16 bases between the two germline ends. CDR3 size: 13 residues. The CDR3 reads CSASDDMDREQFF. The CDR3 nucleotides read TGCAGTGCTAGCGATGACATGGACCGAGAGCAGTTCTTC.

This clonotype was detected a few times. The chain carries TRBV9 and TRBJ1-6, with TRBD1 as a possible D gene (5 bases). Deletions cut 3 bases from V and 8 bases from J, with 12 bases between. The length of the CDR3 is 14 residues. Per germline, CDR1 SGDLS and CDR2 YYNGEE. The CDR3, as DNA: TGTGCCAGCAGCGGGCCTCGGGGGGATTCACCCCTCCACTTT. The encoded protein is CASSGPRGDSPLHF.

The rearrangement joins TRBV27 to TRBJ2-3; the match to TRBD2 covers 13 bases. This CDR3 comprises 17 residues. V gave up 1 base and J gave up 4 bases; unmatched junction bases: 5. In germline, CDR1 is MNHEY, CDR2 SMNVEV (reference sequence). CDR3 bases: TGTGCCAGCAGTTTATTCGGACTAGCGGGGGCCGCAGATACGCAGTATTTT. Protein sequence: CASSLFGLAGAADTQYF.

The V call is TRBV12-3 or TRBV12-4, the J call TRBJ2-1, with 7 bases fitting TRBD2. This CDR3 region has 12 residues. With 6 bases clipped from V and 9 bases from J, the junction kept 5 bases outside the gene matches. CDR3 amino acids: CASRPTSSEQFF. CDR3 in DNA: TGTGCCAGCAGACCGACTAGCAGTGAGCAGTTCTTC.

This clonotype occurred a few times. This sequence joins TRBV7-8 and TRBJ1-1; no firm D call. Germline V gives CDR1 SGHVS, CDR2 FQNEAQ. The CDR3 has 20 residues. With 3 bases removed from V and 1 base from J, the gap between germline ends came to 27 bases. The CDR3 region has the DNA TGTGCCAGCAGCTTCGCAACTTTCAGAATCCTCAGCGGCAGGAACACTGAAGCTTTCTTT. Amino acid sequence: CASSFATFRILSGRNTEAFF.

This clonotype appeared a few times. The chain links TRBV4-1 to TRBJ2-3, with D perhaps assigned TRBD1 or TRBD2 (6 bases each). The CDR3 is 15 amino acids. Between the trimmed V and J ends, which lost 7 bases and 0 bases, there was a span of 14 bases. The germline V gene has CDR1 MGHRA and CDR2 YSYEKL. The CDR3 protein is CASTRGQSSTDTQYF. DNA for the CDR3: TGCGCCAGCACTCGGGGGCAATCTAGCACAGATACGCAGTATTTT.

The chain has TRBV18 and TRBJ1-1; D may be TRBD1 (5 bases). The CDR3 spans 14 residues. V was shortened by 3 bases and J by 5 bases, with 13 bases between the two germline ends. From germline, CDR1 is KGHSH and CDR2 LQKENI. The CDR3 sequence: CASSPNPRATEAFF. In DNA form, the CDR3 reads TGTGCCAGCTCACCTAACCCCAGGGCAACTGAAGCTTTCTTT.

This clonotype was seen repeatedly, ten times or more. The rearrangement uses TRBV27 and TRBJ1-2; TRBD1 agrees at 7 bases. Germline V gene lookup returns CDR1 MNHEY and CDR2 SMNVEV (reference sequence). The CDR3 loop spans 16 amino acids. V lost 5 bases, J lost 8 bases, and 17 bases stayed unmatched. CDR3 DNA sequence: TGTGCCAGCAGTAAAAATTACGACAGGGCCCTATACGGCTACACCTTC. Its protein is CASSKNYDRALYGYTF.

A few counts support this clonotype. The chain couples TRBV5-1 to TRBJ1-1; 9 nucleotides agree with TRBD1. The CDR3 is made up of 17 amino acids. With V trimmed by 6 bases and J by 0 bases, 12 bases remained unmatched. CDR1 is SGHRS and CDR2 is YFSETQ in the germline V gene. CDR3 nucleotides: TGCGCCAGCACCTATCACACCGGGACAGGGATGAACACTGAAGCTTTCTTT. Its translation is CASTYHTGTGMNTEAFF.

The chain couples TRBV10-3 to TRBJ1-2, with 7 bases that match TRBD1. V lost 3 bases and J lost 1; bases outside the gene matches: 2. Per the germline V gene, CDR1 is ENHRY and CDR2 is SYGVKD. CDR3 length: 14 amino acids. The CDR3 spells CAISDRDSNYGYTF. CDR3 nucleotides: TGTGCCATCAGTGATCGGGACAGTAACTATGGCTACACCTTC.

This chain links TRBV20-1 with TRBJ1-2; D is undetermined. This CDR3 is built from 13 residues. Deletions cut 3 bases from V and 8 bases from J, with 16 bases between. Germline values: CDR1 DFQATT, CDR2 SNEGSKA (reference sequence). The CDR3 coding sequence is TGCAGTGCTAGGACGCCCTCCGGGGAGGGCTACACCTTC. Translation gives CSARTPSGEGYTF.

V is TRBV3-1 and J is TRBJ2-1, with 11 bases lining up with TRBD2. CDR3 length equals 15 residues. V shed 1 base, J shed 9 bases, and the junction held 5 bases outside the gene matches. Germline CDR1 LGHDT, CDR2 YNNKEL (reference sequence). CDR3 DNA: TGTGCCAGCAGCCAAGGATACGGGACTAGCGGTGAGCAGTTCTTC. Amino acid sequence: CASSQGYGTSGEQFF.

This clonotype was counted a few times. CDR3 in amino acids: CASSVEQTPEDTEAFF. The CDR3, as DNA: TGTGCCAGCAGCGTAGAACAGACCCCTGAGGACACTGAAGCTTTCTTT. The chain recombines TRBV9 with TRBJ1-1; D is ambiguous. V was clipped by 0 bases and J by 3 bases, with 15 bases between them. This CDR3 comprises 16 residues. The germline V gene has CDR1 SGDLS and CDR2 YYNGEE.

This clonotype came up many times. The V gene is TRBV2, the J gene TRBJ2-5, with D possibly TRBD1 on 6 matching bases. Germline V lookup: CDR1 SNHLY, CDR2 FYNNEI. The CDR3 covers 15 residues. V lost 8 bases to trimming and J lost 2 bases, with 18 bases between them. CDR3 sequence (DNA): TGTGCCAGCTCGCTCAGGGGAACCTTGCAAGAGACCCAGTACTTC. Translated, it gives CASSLRGTLQETQYF.

The chain employs TRBV4-2 and TRBJ2-5, with 10 positions matching TRBD2. CDR1 and CDR2 from the germline V gene are LGHNA and YNFKEQ. The CDR3 runs 18 residues. V lost 4 bases to trimming and J lost 4 bases; unmatched junction nucleotides: 15. The CDR3 nucleotides read TGTGCCAGCAGCCCAAACCAGCGGGGGGGCCTACTTGTAGAGACCCAGTACTTC. Its translation is CASSPNQRGGLLVETQYF.

This clonotype was observed at least ten times. V gene TRBV5-1 combines with J gene TRBJ2-5, with D possibly being TRBD1 (5 bases). Germline CDR1 is SGHRS and CDR2 is YFSETQ. The CDR3 is 14 amino acids. The V and J ends lost 1 base and 3 bases respectively, with 10 bases between them. Here the CDR3 DNA reads TGCGCCAGCAGCTTGTCACGGACAAAAGAGACCCAGTACTTC. Its protein product is CASSLSRTKETQYF.

This clonotype was recorded a few times. The chain couples TRBV7-9 to TRBJ2-7; 7 bases fit TRBD2. In germline, CDR1 is SEHNR, CDR2 FQNEAQ (reference sequence). This CDR3 comprises 15 residues. Trimming at V came to 1 base and at J to 0 bases, leaving 3 bases not matched to a gene. The chain's CDR3 is CASSLELARSYEQYF. CDR3 bases: TGTGCCAGCAGCTTAGAACTAGCGCGCTCCTACGAGCAGTACTTC.

This clonotype has at least ten counts. V gene TRBV28 combines with J gene TRBJ1-5; D may be TRBD1 (5 bases). Between the trimmed V and J ends, which lost 6 bases and 1 base, there was a span of 13 bases. The CDR3 has 15 residues. Germline lookup yields CDR1 MDHEN and CDR2 SYDVKM. The CDR3 DNA follows: TGTGCCAGCAGGACGGGGGGGTCAAGCAATCAGCCCCAGCATTTT. Residues: CASRTGGSSNQPQHF.

The V and J genes are TRBV18 and TRBJ2-5, with D unresolved. CDR3 length: 15 amino acids. Trimming left V 4 bases short and J 5 bases short, with 17 bases between. Germline lookup yields CDR1 KGHSH and CDR2 LQKENI. In nucleotides, the CDR3 is TGTGCCAGCTCACTAAGGACCGATAGAGTCGAGACCCAGTACTTC. It yields the protein CASSLRTDRVETQYF.

This clonotype was observed a handful of times. The chain recombines TRBV2 with TRBJ2-5; perhaps D is TRBD1 or TRBD2 (6 bases each). This CDR3 is built from 14 residues. The germline gives CDR1 SNHLY, CDR2 FYNNEI. With 10 bases removed from V and 5 bases from J, the gap between germline ends came to 20 bases. The CDR3 region is CATNPGAGGETQYF. The DNA of the CDR3 is TGTGCCACCAACCCGGGGGCAGGCGGCGAGACCCAGTACTTC.

The chain is built from TRBV7-8 and TRBJ1-5; no reliable D call. The CDR3 totals 15 residues. Trimming removed 1 base at V and 2 bases at J, with 9 bases between. Germline values: CDR1 SGHVS, CDR2 FQNEAQ. The CDR3 protein is CASSLGAVGNQPQHF. The CDR3 DNA reads as TGTGCCAGCAGCTTAGGGGCAGTGGGCAATCAGCCCCAGCATTTT.

This rearrangement joins TRBV10-1 to TRBJ2-7; 8 bases match TRBD1. Germline CDR1 and CDR2: WNHNN and SYGVQD (reference sequence). The CDR3 spans 15 residues. J was trimmed by 0 bases and V by 3 bases; bases with no gene match: 4. CDR3: CASSERTGPSYEQYF. The CDR3 DNA reads TGCGCCAGCAGTGAAAGGACAGGGCCCTCCTACGAGCAGTACTTC.

This clonotype was recorded at least ten times. The chain joins TRBV27 to TRBJ2-7; 8 positions agree with TRBD1. CDR1 is MNHEY, CDR2 SMNVEV, per germline (reference sequence). CDR3 length: 14 amino acids. Trimming took 5 bases from V and 6 from J; bases not matched to a gene: 9. CDR3 sequence: CASSRRQGLGEQYV. The CDR3 DNA reads as TGTGCCAGCAGTCGCCGACAGGGGCTTGGCGAGCAGTACGTC.

The chain joins TRBV20-1 to TRBJ2-3; no reliable D call. Germline CDR1 is DFQATT and CDR2 is SNEGSKA (reference sequence). Trimming took 4 bases from V and 6 from J, leaving 8 bases between them. This CDR3 contains 11 residues. This CDR3 reads CSATLGDTQYF. The CDR3 DNA reads TGCAGTGCTACCTTAGGGGATACGCAGTATTTT.

This clonotype was observed many times. J is TRBJ2-2 and V is TRBV7-2, with 7 bases lining up with TRBD2. J lost 4 bases, V lost 0 bases, and 2 bases had no gene match. The CDR3 loop spans 15 amino acids. Looked up from germline, CDR1 is SGHTA and CDR2 is FQGNSA. The CDR3 sequence is CASSLAGGTTGELFF. The CDR3 DNA is TGTGCCAGCAGCTTAGCGGGGGGGACCACCGGGGAGCTGTTTTTT.

This clonotype was seen a few times. The rearrangement joins TRBV18 to TRBJ1-1, with 9 positions matching TRBD1. The CDR3 loop spans 13 amino acids. The germline V gene encodes CDR1 KGHSH and CDR2 LQKENI. Trimming cost V 3 bases and J 9 bases; bases outside gene matches: 5. CDR3 DNA: TGTGCCAGCTCACCTGGACAGGGGAAACAAGCTTTCTTT. Residues: CASSPGQGKQAFF.

This clonotype was counted a few times. This chain joins TRBV29-1 and TRBJ2-1; TRBD2 is a possible D gene (6 bases). Germline loops: CDR1 SQVTM, CDR2 ANQGSEA. V dropped 4 bases and J dropped 1 base, with 11 bases sitting between them. The CDR3 runs 14 residues. CDR3 DNA: TGCAGCGTTGGGGGGGTTGTGTCCTACAATGAGCAGTTCTTC. This encodes CSVGGVVSYNEQFF.

J is TRBJ1-5 and V is TRBV29-1; possible D gene TRBD1, 6 bases. This CDR3 contains 13 residues. Trimming shortened V by 3 bases and J by 5 bases, and 11 bases separated the two germline ends. Germline values: CDR1 SQVTM, CDR2 ANQGSEA. CDR3 sequence (DNA): TGCAGCGTTGACCTGGGGGGGCATCAGCCCCAGCATTTT. Protein sequence: CSVDLGGHQPQHF.

This clonotype was recorded many times. The V call is TRBV7-2, the J call TRBJ2-2; no clear D gene. Per the germline V gene, CDR1 is SGHTA and CDR2 is FQGNSA. Trimming took 3 bases from V and 0 from J, leaving 5 bases between them. CDR3 size: 14 residues. CDR3 region: CASSLLPNTGELFF. DNA for the CDR3: TGTGCCAGCAGCTTGCTGCCGAACACCGGGGAGCTGTTTTTT.

The chain uses TRBV24-1 and TRBJ2-7; D is uncertain. Trimming pared 4 bases from V and 6 bases from J, leaving 15 bases between. This CDR3 region has 14 residues. The germline CDR1 and CDR2 sequences are KGHDR and SFDVKD. CDR3 sequence reads: CATSDFWARREQYV. The CDR3 DNA reads TGTGCCACCAGTGACTTCTGGGCAAGACGCGAGCAGTACGTC.